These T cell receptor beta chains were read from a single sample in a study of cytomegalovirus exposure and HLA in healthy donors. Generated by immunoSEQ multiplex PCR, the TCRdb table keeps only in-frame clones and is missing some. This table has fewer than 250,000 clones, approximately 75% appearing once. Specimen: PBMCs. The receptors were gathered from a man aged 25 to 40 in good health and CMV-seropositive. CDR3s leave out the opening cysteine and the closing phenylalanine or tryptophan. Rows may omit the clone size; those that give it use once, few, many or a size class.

ASSEFRLARETQY,-,TRBV2
ASSLGPRGSNQPQH,-,TRBV7-6
ASSVAGQGVPTQY,-,TRBV9
ASKGGPQETQY,few,TRBV7-9
ASTLPPSNEKLF,-,TRBV28
ASSPREGEQY,-,TRBV18
SVRDTYQETQY,-,TRBV29-1
ASSSEDRGPYQPQH,-,TRBV27
ASSGTGGSSYEQY,once,TRBV5-4
ASRAGTGVAYEQY,few,TRBV2
ASGLDQRVETQY,-,TRBV12-5
AISESTIAKNIQY,-,TRBV10-3
AWSGAAPRGGQPQH,-,TRBV30
ASSENRGTLYNSPLH,-,TRBV7-8
SVDGTSGSTDTQY,-,TRBV29-1
ASSQAKSGGPADTQY,-,TRBV4-1
ASSPAQGWGYT,once,TRBV7-3
ASSQVGADTQY,-,TRBV11-3
ASSAPRTGLNTEAF,-,TRBV9
ASSLTWGSVYT,-,TRBV27
ASSAQTGIYGYT,once,TRBV25-1
SSSLGAEARYGYT,once,TRBV7-9
ASGPGLVGYEQY,-,TRBV6-1
AWSAQGGGANVLT,-,TRBV30
ASSEASGKNIQY,-,TRBV2
ASSQVSGRQDIQY,-,TRBV4-1
ASSNLAGYTGELF,-,TRBV19
ASSMRLPNELRSYEQY,once,TRBV5-1
ASSQGLQETQY,-,TRBV11-2
ASSLRLAGGDNEQF,-,TRBV7-2
AIRGQGPPEQY,-,TRBV10-3
ASSQSQGAGGSEKLF,few,TRBV23-1